This T cell receptor beta chain is drawn from a study of T cell changes during pregnancy in multiple sclerosis (dated by TCRdb to between 2019 and 2020). General notes on the study: The study examined how the T cell repertoire changed over the course of pregnancy in women with multiple sclerosis.

In regard to this clone: The antigen it binds to is not known. Base-call qualities are not available, and no considerably larger clone is one nucleotide away.

The CDR3 runs 15 amino acids, cysteine and phenylalanine included. Only the CDR3 region is kept as DNA, spanning 45 bases read in frame from base 1. Trimming removed 4 bases from V and 4 bases from J; the gene matches leave 8 bases unexplained. Looking up the germline V gene (reference sequence) yields CDR1 LNHDA and CDR2 SQIVND. Library prep was done by the immunoSEQ multiplex PCR assay. Held by TCRdb, this immuneACCESS table contains in-frame sequences only and omits some clones. Under half of the omission traces to an unresolved V gene where checked; the cause of the rest is unknown. The sample yields nearly 80,000 clones; 90% to 95% were counted once. The ten largest make up 0.21% of the sample.

The sample here was CD4+ T cells from peripheral blood mononuclear cells, taken before pregnancy. The receptor's source is a female donor with multiple sclerosis, enrolled in a pregnancy study. The chain is encoded by TRBV19 joined to TRBJ2-7, and 9 bases in between align with TRBD1. The CDR3 corresponds to CASSTPGQGSYEQYF. Here is the DNA: TGTGCCAGTAGTACCCCCGGACAGGGGAGTTACGAGCAGTACTTC.